These 20 T cell receptor beta chains share one sample of origin, sequenced in a study of blood T cell repertoires in COVID-19 (dated by TCRdb to about 2020). The library was built by means of the immunoSEQ multiplex PCR assay. TCRdb limited this immuneACCESS table to in-frame rearrangements with V and J called. A share of clones is missing; checked studies link under half to unresolved V genes, and the rest is unexplained. Recorded for this sample are roughly 250,000 clones; approximately 86% of them occurred a single time. The biggest ten clones account for 3.3% of the sample. The sample taken for sequencing was PBMCs or T cells enriched from blood (not recorded which). These receptors originate from a woman between 40 and 50 years old with acute COVID-19.

This clone occurred once. The chain recombines TRBV7-9 with TRBJ1-5; the D gene is possibly TRBD1 (6 bases). Germline V lookup: CDR1 SEHNR, CDR2 FQNEAQ (reference sequence). Trimming shortened V by 3 bases and J by 4 bases, and 10 bases separated the two germline ends. The CDR3 contains 14 residues. The CDR3 loop is CASSLAGENQPQHF. The CDR3 nucleotides are TGTGCCAGCAGCTTGGCAGGGGAAAATCAGCCCCAGCATTTT.

This chain joins TRBV15 and TRBJ1-6; D is undetermined. Trimming pared 0 bases from V and 9 bases from J, leaving 9 bases between. This CDR3 comprises 14 residues. Germline values: CDR1 LNHNV, CDR2 YYDKDF (reference sequence). In nucleotides, the CDR3 is TGTGCCACCAGCAGAGACCGAGGGTTTTCACCCCTCCACTTT. Its protein product is CATSRDRGFSPLHF.

The chain is built from TRBV29-1 and TRBJ2-7; TRBD1 is a possible D gene (6 bases). From germline, CDR1 is SQVTM and CDR2 ANQGSEA. The CDR3 is made up of 13 amino acids. V lost 1 base and J 2 bases, leaving 9 bases between the germline ends. The CDR3 DNA follows: TGCAGCGTTGAAGGGCCAGGGGCCTACGAGCAGTACTTC. Amino acid sequence: CSVEGPGAYEQYF.

The chain joins TRBV4-1 to TRBJ2-1, with TRBD2 identical over 7 bases. The CDR3 length is 15 residues. J lost 6 bases, V lost 1 base, and 6 bases had no gene match. CDR1 is MGHRA, CDR2 YSYEKL, per germline. The CDR3: CASSQGDYATNEQFF. The CDR3 nucleotides are TGCGCCAGCAGCCAAGGGGACTACGCCACCAATGAGCAGTTCTTC.

This clone came up a few times. The rearrangement joins TRBV6-1 to TRBJ1-3, with 8 bases matching TRBD1. The CDR3 has 16 residues. With 4 bases clipped from V and 0 bases from J, the junction kept 5 bases outside the gene matches. Germline assignment: CDR1 MNHNS and CDR2 SASEGT. The CDR3: CASSGGTGSSGNTIYF. In DNA form, the CDR3 reads TGTGCCAGCAGTGGGGGGACAGGTAGCTCTGGAAACACCATATATTTT.

This chain links TRBV11-3 with TRBJ2-1, with 7 bases fitting TRBD2. V shed 1 base and J 5 bases; nucleotides not matched to a gene: 14. Germline CDR1 SGHNT, CDR2 YENEEA. The CDR3 totals 18 residues. CDR3 in DNA: TGTGCCAGCAGCTTAGTGAGGATGCGGGCTAGCGGTAACAATGAGCAGTTCTTC. This codes for CASSLVRMRASGNNEQFF.

The sample holds a few counts of this clone. The chain employs TRBV5-6 and TRBJ1-6; D is ambiguous. The CDR3 is made up of 14 amino acids. The V gene's germline CDR1 is SGHDT and CDR2 YYEEEE. Trimming took 0 bases from V and 4 from J, leaving 5 bases between them. This CDR3 is CASSLGRYNSPLHF. In nucleotides, the CDR3 is TGTGCCAGCAGCTTGGGGCGGTATAATTCACCCCTCCACTTT.

CDR3 in DNA: TGCAGCGTTGACGACAGGGGGGAGACCCAGTACTTC. It is translated as CSVDDRGETQYF. V usage is TRBV29-1 and J usage is TRBJ2-5, with 9 bases identical to TRBD1. Germline V gene lookup returns CDR1 SQVTM and CDR2 ANQGSEA. V lost 3 bases, J lost 5 bases, and 1 base stayed unmatched. The CDR3 consists of 12 residues.

The chain is built from TRBV19 and TRBJ2-2; 7 bases map to TRBD2. CDR1 and CDR2 (germline): LNHDA, SQIVND (reference sequence). The CDR3 runs to 14 residues. The V and J ends lost 7 bases and 1 base, in that order; junction bases with no gene match: 3. CDR3 protein: CASKRGENTGELFF. The CDR3 DNA reads TGTGCCAGTAAGCGGGGAGAGAACACCGGGGAGCTGTTTTTT.

This chain links TRBV6-2 or TRBV6-3 with TRBJ2-2; tentatively, D is TRBD1 (5 bases). The germline V gene has CDR1 MNHEY and CDR2 SVGEGT. This CDR3 is 17 amino acids long. The V end was cut by 2 bases, the J end by 0 bases, with 13 bases between. This CDR3 reads CASSYGADLTNTGELFF. As DNA, the CDR3 is TGTGCCAGCAGTTACGGGGCGGACCTAACGAACACCGGGGAGCTGTTTTTT.

The count of this clone is one. This chain links TRBV19 with TRBJ2-1, with 12 bases fitting TRBD2. The CDR3 extends over 17 amino acids. CDR1 and CDR2 from the germline V gene are LNHDA and SQIVND (reference sequence). The V and J ends lost 5 bases and 2 bases, in that order; junction bases with no gene match: 7. As DNA, the CDR3 is TGTGCCAGTAGTGGGTGGACTAGCGGGATAACCTACAATGAGCAGTTCTTC. Its translation is CASSGWTSGITYNEQFF.

V is TRBV6-5 and J is TRBJ1-3; TRBD1 agrees at 7 bases. Trimming at V came to 11 bases and at J to 4 bases, leaving 8 bases not matched to a gene. Germline-derived CDR1 and CDR2 are MNHEY and SVGAGI. The CDR3 is 13 residues long. The CDR3 is CAARQGEGNTIYF. The CDR3 DNA sequence: TGTGCCGCGAGACAGGGTGAAGGAAACACCATATATTTT.

This clone was observed a single time. The chain links TRBV7-2 to TRBJ2-3; 8 bases agree with TRBD2. Germline trimming cut 4 bases from V and 3 bases from J; bases unmatched to any gene: 6. The CDR3 has 15 residues. The V gene's germline CDR1 is SGHTA and CDR2 FQGNSA. CDR3 nucleotides: TGTGCCAGCAGCTACTCGTCGGGAGGGACAGATACGCAGTATTTT. This sequence encodes CASSYSSGGTDTQYF. Full variable domain (rest looked up from reference TRBV7-2 and TRBJ2-3): GAGVSQSPSNKVTEKGKDVELRCDPISGHTALYWYRQSLGQGLEFLIYFQGNSAPDKSGLPSDRFSAERTGGSVSTLTIQRTQQEDSAVYLCASSYSSGGTDTQYFGPGTRLTVL.

CDR3 nucleotides: TGTGCCAGCAGCCAAGTTGAGGATTATAGCAATCAGCCCCAGCATTTT. Residues: CASSQVEDYSNQPQHF. The gene calls are TRBV3-1 (or the pseudogene TRBV3-2) and TRBJ1-5; D ambiguous. CDR1 and CDR2 from the germline V gene are LGHDT and YNNKEL (reference sequence). This CDR3 is 16 amino acids long. V lost 1 base and J 0 bases, leaving 10 bases between the germline ends.

The table lists this clone with a few counts. This chain joins TRBV4-2 and TRBJ1-1; D unresolved. V lost 0 bases to trimming and J lost 0 bases, with 11 bases between them. The CDR3 loop spans 16 amino acids. Germline CDR1 and CDR2: LGHNA and YNFKEQ. The CDR3 DNA follows: TGTGCCAGCAGCCAAGATCAGGCATTCATGAACACTGAAGCTTTCTTT. Translated: CASSQDQAFMNTEAFF.

This chain links TRBV5-6 with TRBJ2-7; 11 positions agree with TRBD2. The CDR3 spans 16 residues. Germline V gene data show CDR1 as SGHDT and CDR2 as YYEEEE. V lost 4 bases and J lost 0; bases outside the gene matches: 6. The CDR3 DNA reads TGTGCCAGCAGCGCCGGGACTAGCGGTAGCTCCTACGAGCAGTACTTC. Translating it yields CASSAGTSGSSYEQYF. The complete variable domain, with remaining parts taken from reference TRBV5-6 and TRBJ2-7, reads DAGVTQSPTHLIKTRGQQVTLRCSPKSGHDTVSWYQQALGQGPQFIFQYYEEEERQRGNFPDRFSGHQFPNYSSELNVNALLLGDSALYLCASSAGTSGSSYEQYFGPGTRLTVT.

This clone turned up a few times. The V and J genes are TRBV3-1 (or the pseudogene TRBV3-2) and TRBJ2-7, with TRBD2 identical over 8 bases. Germline lookup yields CDR1 LGHDT and CDR2 YNNKEL (reference sequence). The CDR3 has 16 amino acids. J was trimmed by 3 bases and V by 4 bases; bases with no gene match: 11. CDR3 sequence: CASSPRSGSFLYEQYF. DNA for the CDR3: TGTGCCAGCAGCCCGCGAAGCGGGAGTTTCCTCTACGAGCAGTACTTC.

V is TRBV2 and J is TRBJ1-2, with D tentatively TRBD1 (6 bases). The germline V gene has CDR1 SNHLY and CDR2 FYNNEI. V gave up 2 bases and J gave up 2 bases, with 12 bases separating them. CDR3 length: 15 amino acids. CDR3 sequence reads: CASSELGRGNYGYTF. CDR3 DNA sequence: TGTGCCAGCAGTGAATTGGGCAGGGGAAACTATGGCTACACCTTC.

The CDR3 region is CASRPGTIYNEQFF. CDR3 DNA: TGTGCCAGCAGGCCAGGGACAATATACAATGAGCAGTTCTTC. This chain joins TRBV2 and TRBJ2-1, with TRBD1 as a possible D gene (6 bases). V lost 6 bases and J 4 bases, leaving 13 bases between the germline ends. The germline V gene has CDR1 SNHLY and CDR2 FYNNEI. The CDR3 extends over 14 amino acids.

This sequence joins TRBV11-3 and TRBJ1-1; D perhaps matches TRBD1 (6 bases). The V end lost 3 bases, the J end lost 3 bases, and 17 bases lay between the germline ends. This CDR3 comprises 16 residues. Per germline, CDR1 SGHNT and CDR2 YENEEA. The CDR3 protein is CASSLLPQGRDTEAFF. The DNA of the CDR3 is TGTGCCAGCAGCTTGCTCCCACAGGGAAGGGACACTGAAGCTTTCTTT.